This T cell receptor beta chain emerged from a study of cytomegalovirus exposure and HLA in healthy donors (dated by TCRdb to about 2017). Turning to the overall study: According to an earlier analysis of around 600 of the donors, about 170 million T cells yielded 117 million unique TCR beta sequences and more than 250 Gb of sequence data. To predict cytomegalovirus infection status, the study brought together high-throughput TCR immunosequencing, statistical association of individual TCRs with disease status, and machine learning. Among about 400 genotyped donors of the cohort, an average of about 240,000 unique TCR beta nucleotide sequences was sequenced per donor, of which about 18% were non-productive. The study aimed to test whether cataloging public T cell receptors could reveal signatures of past pathogen exposure. HLA typing included class I and class II loci at four-digit resolution. The number of donors typed differed by locus, with roughly 620-640 for A, B, C, DRB1 and DQB1, more than 500 for DQA1, nearly 610 for DPA1, and some 450 for DPB1. In a later analysis, previously published TCR beta repertoires from several hundred donors were re-analyzed and high-resolution HLA genotyping was added so that TCR occurrence patterns could be studied. Because of strong linkage in the cohort, roughly 5 DR-DQ haplotypes were treated as single units for association and clustering. Alongside the repertoire data, information on donor age, sex, ethnicity and CMV serostatus was compiled. An earlier analysis of approximately 500 of the donors applied high-throughput TCR beta sequencing to assess whether each TCR beta V gene segment acted as functional or pseudogenic. The study used immunosequencing to profile the T cell repertoires of under 700 subjects and linked those repertoires to cytomegalovirus serostatus. In addition to the first cohort of approximately 650 subjects, a separate validation cohort of 120 different subjects was used. Of the approximately 400 genotyped donors, approximately 81% were placed in the genetic ancestry cluster associated with self-reported Caucasian donors. All discovery cohort repertoires had been generated using a single sequencing platform. Genome-wide SNP genotypes for about 65% of the roughly 670 donors were used in a later genetic analysis, which treated that subset as a discovery cohort. The later analysis used no new phenotypic data to find candidate immune exposures, relying instead on TCR beta sequences and their occurrence across donors. Roughly 300 gigabases of sequencing data and 80 million or so unique TCR sequences were included in an early release covering roughly 600 HLA-typed donors.

Library creation used the immunoSEQ multiplex PCR assay. For the multiplex PCR, a mixture combining 60 forward primers for TCR Vbeta segments and 13 reverse primers for TCR Jbeta segments was used. The CDR3 region of rearranged TCR beta genes was amplified from genomic DNA with a multiplex PCR assay. The amplified TCR beta libraries were sequenced on the Illumina HiSeq System as 87-base-pair reads. As for how the authors treated the data: A later analysis counted 65 million to 90 million unique TCR beta chains across the 666 repertoires, and 10 million to 11 million of these chains were shared by at least two donors. Raw reads were error-corrected and collapsed into unique sequences with a nearest-neighbor algorithm that merged closely related sequences to remove PCR and sequencing errors. V, D and J gene segments were assigned by aligning CDR3 sequences to IMGT reference sequences. For a sequence to be retained, a match of at least six nucleotides to both a V gene segment and a J gene segment was required. Rearrangements were classified as productive when the CDR3 lacked stop codons and remained in frame with V and J, and all other rearrangements were classified as non-productive. Following IMGT convention, CDR3 was defined as the stretch from the second conserved V-encoded cysteine up to the conserved J-encoded phenylalanine. In an earlier analysis of more than 550 of the donors, sequences lacking an unambiguous match to a single V gene segment were excluded. In an earlier analysis of more than 500 of the donors, a V segment was called functional when productive rearrangements were above 56.7%, and segregating when the standard deviation between donors exceeded 5%. A statistical classification framework was built for diagnosing cytomegalovirus status from the catalog of TCR beta chain sequences. In a later analysis, TCR nucleotide sequences were compared against IMGT/GENE-DB human TR gene sequences so that V and J genes could be assigned. The TCRdist pipeline was used in a later analysis to assign CDR3 sequences and most-parsimonious VDJ recombination scenarios. In a later analysis, every TCR beta chain was defined by the combination of its CDR3 amino acid sequence and its V-gene family, and reads without a unique V-gene family were dropped. A later analysis removed roughly 590 highly shared, low-generation-probability nucleotide sequences to deal with suspected cross-contamination and a sequencing artifact. In a later analysis, a clonal expansion index was calculated for each public chain from normalized within-repertoire ranks of inferred template counts. In a later analysis, generation probabilities were computed using a VDJ recombination model fitted to out-of-frame rearrangements, and the results were checked against IGoR. In a later analysis, hypergeometric tests were used to score TCR-TCR, TCR-HLA and TCR-CMV co-occurrence, with a repertoire-size bias correction applied to TCR pairs. False discovery rates were estimated in a later analysis by permuting HLA or CMV assignments 20 times. In a later analysis, co-occurring TCRs were grouped using DBSCAN, and TCRdist sequence similarity was added for clustering within HLA-allele-positive subsets. Co-occurrence clustering excluded repertoires with fewer than 30,000 or more than 120,000 public chains, plus five with anomalous nucleotide sharing. The source is immuneACCESS, and TCRdb retained only in-frame sequences with V and J called. Part of the clones is not carried over; for the studies checked, unresolved V genes explain less than half of this, and the remainder is unexplained. V, J and clone size reflect that table, while D and trimming were determined from the DNA. For this sample the table gives about 83,000 clones, of which less than 85% were detected only once. The ten largest clonotypes hold more than 3.5% of the sample.

Counted from cysteine to phenylalanine, this CDR3 has 13 amino acids. Only CDR3 DNA remains: 39 bases, in frame from the first base. The CDR1 and CDR2 encoded by the germline V gene are SGHRS and YFSETQ. At the junction V is shortened by 5 bases and J by 3 bases, with 11 bases in between. The study at large found these results: CMV serostatus was the only immune exposure information available for the cohort. In both the original and validation cohorts, the classifier was reported to diagnose cytomegalovirus status with high specificity and sensitivity. The earlier analysis of about 600 of the donors excluded roughly 17 rarely observed V segments, including chromosome 9 orphons, because counts were too low. A total of 150 to 200 TCR beta chains were listed by the study as associated with cytomegalovirus. When HLA alleles, especially DR and DQ, strongly co-occurred, attributing TCR associations to individual alleles was difficult. A group of highly shared sequence variants was considered likely to be a technical artifact of the sequencing pipeline. According to a later genetic analysis, donors in an Asian-associated ancestry cluster had fewer N-insertions in productive TCRs than the approximately 670-donor mean. Correlated functional status among segregating V segments might be attributable to linkage disequilibrium, but an unknown experimental factor could not be ruled out. A later analysis found that HLA-associated TCR beta chains were more clonally expanded and had lower generation probabilities than equally common non-associated chains. Presence/absence analyses assumed roughly uniform sequencing depth across donors, an assumption that may not hold. Some IMGT-functional V segments, including TRBV6-2 and TRBV6-3, could not be told apart with the 87-base-pair reads, so those segments were excluded. A later analysis associated about 18,000 TCR beta sequences with specific HLA alleles at a false discovery rate of 0.05. The cohort was sequenced for TCR beta chains only, and without alpha or paired-chain data the features that could be detected were limited. In an earlier analysis of approximately 600 of the donors, most TCR beta V segments were observed in productive rearrangements about 90% or about 30% of the time, broadly matching IMGT annotations. In vitro tests confirmed that three of the cytomegalovirus-associated TCR beta chains recognize cytomegalovirus antigens. V-gene and J-gene trimming of TCR beta chains was associated with a missense DCLRE1C variant in a later genetic analysis, and the association was replicated in an independent cohort. Because HLA typing was missing for some donors at each locus, association tests included only the typed subset. The authors suggested that the approach could potentially be extended to other disease states and immunological phenotypes. Most TCR sequences were seen in very few donors, while some public TCRs were found in many individuals. A further reported finding was that TCR beta sequences accurately predicted the HLA-A and HLA-B alleles for most subjects in the first cohort. In a later analysis, several top co-occurrence clusters were reported to appear linked to parvovirus B19, influenza, CMV and Epstein-Barr virus. In a later analysis, most CMV-associated TCR beta chains were found to appear HLA-restricted, with HLA associations seemingly driven largely by CMV exposure. In a later analysis, TCR association rates were found to vary across HLA loci, with the most associated TCRs seen for DRB1 alleles and the fewest for HLA-C alleles.

The cohort consisted of fewer than 700 healthy bone marrow donors. At the time of sampling, every cohort member was nominally healthy, though immune exposures that went unrecorded were likely present. The donor was CMV seronegative and was included in the group of over 300 seronegative cohort members. Each donor provided a peripheral blood sample, and peripheral blood mononuclear cells were used for TCR beta sequencing. Genomic DNA was extracted from the blood cell samples with the Qiagen DNeasy Blood Extraction Kit. Regarding this clone: The specificity of this receptor is unknown. No base quality values were provided; no much bigger clone lies one nucleotide off.

The rearranged segments are TRBV5-1 and TRBJ1-1; TRBD1 is a weak D gene call, 5 bases matching. The receptor was isolated from a man aged 55 to 70 in good health and CMV-seronegative. Input material: PBMCs. The CDR3 region reads CASSPRGDTEAFF. Read as DNA, the sequence is TGCGCCAGCAGTCCCCGGGGGGACACTGAAGCTTTCTTT.